The T cell receptor beta chain described here comes from a study of CD8 T cells in ankylosing spondylitis. Turning to this clonotype: Its antigen is not known.

Notes on the study in general: Within ankylosing spondylitis blood, a TCR beta motif made up of several highly homologous variants appeared to be characteristic. The study looked at matched synovial fluid samples from ankylosing spondylitis patients. Disease-linked clones were reported to be significantly enriched there. Disease-linked clones displayed a CD8+ phenotype and appeared relatively rarely in peripheral blood. Reports of some motif variants in reactive arthritis synovial fluid and blood predate this one.

Libraries of TCR beta came from quantitative 5'-RACE with molecular barcodes. TCRdb called the 5' RACE reads again in MiXCR, with one record for every CDR3 protein. The sample contains 750,000 to 850,000 distinct CDR3 sequences, about 12% of which appear only once. The CDR3 runs to 15 residues. Trimming left V 5 bases short and J 9 bases short, with 20 bases between. Germline V lookup: CDR1 MNHEY, CDR2 SMNVEV (reference sequence). The sequencing input was blood, either unsorted or a sorted T cell fraction (not recorded which). This rearrangement joins TRBV27 to TRBJ2-1, with D maybe TRBD2 (5 bases). This receptor was identified in a male donor with ankylosing spondylitis. The CDR3 protein is CASSLVWRTYAEQFF. As DNA, the CDR3 is TGTGCCAGCAGTCTCGTTTGGAGGACTTACGCTGAGCAGTTCTTC.